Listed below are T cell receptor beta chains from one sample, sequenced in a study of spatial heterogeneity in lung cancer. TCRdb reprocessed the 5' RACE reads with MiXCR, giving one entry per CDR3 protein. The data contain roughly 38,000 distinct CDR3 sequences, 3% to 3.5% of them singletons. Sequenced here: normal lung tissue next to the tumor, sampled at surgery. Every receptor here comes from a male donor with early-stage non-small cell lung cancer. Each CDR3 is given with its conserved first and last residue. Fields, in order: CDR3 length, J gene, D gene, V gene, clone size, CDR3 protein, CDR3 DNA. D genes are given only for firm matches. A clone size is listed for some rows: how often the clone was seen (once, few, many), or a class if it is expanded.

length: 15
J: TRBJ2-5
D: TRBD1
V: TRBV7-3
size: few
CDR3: CASSAQGQTQETQYF
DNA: TGTGCCAGCAGCGCCCAGGGACAGACTCAAGAGACCCAGTACTTC

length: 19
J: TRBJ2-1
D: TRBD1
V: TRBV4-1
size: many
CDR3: CASSQDRRTGGIVRNEQFF
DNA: TGCGCCAGCAGCCAAGATCGACGGACAGGGGGCATTGTACGCAATGAGCAGTTCTTC

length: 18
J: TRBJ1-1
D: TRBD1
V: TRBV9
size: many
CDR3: CASSVGSGTGYLNGEAFF
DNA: TGTGCCAGCAGCGTAGGATCCGGGACAGGCTATCTTAACGGTGAAGCTTTCTTT

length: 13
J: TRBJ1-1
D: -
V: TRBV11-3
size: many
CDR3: CASSSRQDTEAFF
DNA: TGTGCCAGCAGCTCCCGACAGGACACTGAAGCTTTCTTT

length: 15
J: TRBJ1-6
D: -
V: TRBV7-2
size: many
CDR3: CASSPQSSYNSPLHF
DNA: TGTGCCAGCAGCCCGCAAAGCTCCTATAATTCACCCCTCCACTTT

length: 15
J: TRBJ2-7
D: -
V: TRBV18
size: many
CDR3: CASSPQLDRSHEQYF
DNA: TGTGCCAGCTCACCACAACTTGACAGGTCCCACGAGCAGTACTTC

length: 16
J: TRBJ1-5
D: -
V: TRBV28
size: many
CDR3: CASSLWAGIPNQPQHF
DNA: TGTGCCAGCAGTTTATGGGCAGGGATCCCCAATCAGCCCCAGCATTTT

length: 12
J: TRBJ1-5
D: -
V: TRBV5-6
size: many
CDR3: CASSSGRQPQHF
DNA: TGTGCCAGCAGCTCAGGAAGACAGCCCCAGCATTTT

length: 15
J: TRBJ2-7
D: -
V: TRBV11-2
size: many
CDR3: CASSLARDGTYEQYF
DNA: TGTGCCAGCAGCTTAGCCCGGGACGGGACATACGAGCAGTACTTC

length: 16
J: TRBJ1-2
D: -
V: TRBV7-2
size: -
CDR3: CASSLSVPGAGYGYTF
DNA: TGTGCCAGCAGCTTATCTGTTCCCGGGGCTGGCTATGGCTACACCTTC

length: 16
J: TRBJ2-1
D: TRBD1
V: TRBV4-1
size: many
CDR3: CASSLKGQGAGNEQFF
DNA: TGCGCCAGCAGCCTCAAGGGACAGGGGGCGGGAAATGAGCAGTTCTTC

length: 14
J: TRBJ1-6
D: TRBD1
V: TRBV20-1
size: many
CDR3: CSASGTALDSPLHF
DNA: TGCAGTGCTAGTGGGACAGCCCTCGATTCACCCCTCCACTTT

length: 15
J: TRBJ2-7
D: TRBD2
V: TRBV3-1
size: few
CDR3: CASSQESGGSYEQYF
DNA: TGTGCCAGCAGCCAAGAGAGCGGGGGCTCCTACGAGCAGTACTTC

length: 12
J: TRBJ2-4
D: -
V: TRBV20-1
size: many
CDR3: CSATGQKNIQYF
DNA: TGCAGTGCTACTGGACAGAAAAACATTCAGTACTTC